Sequencing of this T cell receptor beta chain was carried out in a study of Graves' ophthalmopathy and Graves' hyperthyroidism. Whole-study context: By definition, stable hyperthyroidism involved no ophthalmopathy within 18 months of follow-up.

At least ten counts were recorded for this clonotype. There are 16 residues in the CDR3. Germline loops: CDR1 SEHNR, CDR2 FQNEAQ (reference sequence). V trimming: 8 bases; J trimming: 5 bases; junction bases outside the gene matches: 16. RNA transcripts yielded amplified TCR beta CDR3 regions. Second-round multiplex PCR came after a first-round RT-PCR that employed HTBI primers. TCRdb re-called the multiplex PCR reads with MiXCR, one entry per CDR3 protein. This table has about 500,000 distinct CDR3 sequences, roughly 39% appearing once. What was sequenced was peripheral blood or thyroid tissue (not recorded which). The sequence came from an adult man with Graves' hyperthyroidism. The chain recombines TRBV7-9 with TRBJ2-5; 8 nucleotides match TRBD2. CDR3 nucleotides: TGTGCCAGCGGGTCAGCGGGAGCCTCGCCCGGGGAGACCCAGTACTTC. Protein: CASGSAGASPGETQYF. The full variable domain, in which reference TRBV7-9 and TRBJ2-5 provide the parts outside the CDR3, is DTGVSQNPRHKITKRGQNVTFRCDPISEHNRLYWYRQTLGQGPEFLTYFQNEAQLEKSRLLSDRFSAERPKGSFSTLEIQRTEQGDSAMYLCASGSAGASPGETQYFGPGTRLLVL.